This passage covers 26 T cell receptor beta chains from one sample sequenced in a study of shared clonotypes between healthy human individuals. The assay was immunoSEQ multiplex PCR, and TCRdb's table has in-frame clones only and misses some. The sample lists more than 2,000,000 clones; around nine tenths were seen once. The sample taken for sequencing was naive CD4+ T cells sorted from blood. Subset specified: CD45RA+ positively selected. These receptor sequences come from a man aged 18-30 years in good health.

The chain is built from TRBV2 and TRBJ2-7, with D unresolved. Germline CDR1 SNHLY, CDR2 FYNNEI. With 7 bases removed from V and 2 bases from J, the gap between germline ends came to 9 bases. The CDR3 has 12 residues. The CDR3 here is CASKKNAYEQYF. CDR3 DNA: TGTGCCAGCAAGAAGAACGCCTACGAGCAGTACTTC.

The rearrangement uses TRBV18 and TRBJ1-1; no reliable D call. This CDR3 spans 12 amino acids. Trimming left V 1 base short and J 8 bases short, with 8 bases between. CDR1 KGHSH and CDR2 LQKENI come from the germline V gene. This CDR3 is CASSPLGREAFF. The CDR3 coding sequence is TGTGCCAGCTCACCACTCGGCAGGGAAGCTTTCTTT.

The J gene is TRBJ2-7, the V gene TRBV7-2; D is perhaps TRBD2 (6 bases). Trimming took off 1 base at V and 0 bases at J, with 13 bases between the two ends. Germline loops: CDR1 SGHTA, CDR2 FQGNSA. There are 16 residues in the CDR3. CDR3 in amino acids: CASSLVRGISSYEQYF. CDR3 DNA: TGTGCCAGCAGCTTAGTACGGGGGATCTCCTCCTACGAGCAGTACTTC.

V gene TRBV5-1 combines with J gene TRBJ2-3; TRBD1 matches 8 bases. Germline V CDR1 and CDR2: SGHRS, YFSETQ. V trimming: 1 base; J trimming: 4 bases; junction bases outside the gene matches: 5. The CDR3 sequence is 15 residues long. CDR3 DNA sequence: TGCGCCAGCAGCTTGACAGGGGGTCGGTCAGATACGCAGTATTTT. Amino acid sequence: CASSLTGGRSDTQYF.

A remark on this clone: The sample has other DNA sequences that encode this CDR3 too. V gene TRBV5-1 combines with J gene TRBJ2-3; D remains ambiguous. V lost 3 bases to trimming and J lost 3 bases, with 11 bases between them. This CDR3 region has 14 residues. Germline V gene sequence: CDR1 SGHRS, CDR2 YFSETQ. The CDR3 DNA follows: TGCGCCAGCAGCTCGGCAGGACGTACAGATACGCAGTATTTT. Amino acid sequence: CASSSAGRTDTQYF.

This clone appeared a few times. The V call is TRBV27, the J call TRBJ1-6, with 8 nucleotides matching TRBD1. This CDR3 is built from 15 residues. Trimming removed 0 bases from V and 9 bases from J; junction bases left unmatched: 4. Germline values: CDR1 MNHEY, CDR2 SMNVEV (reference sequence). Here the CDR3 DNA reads TGTGCCAGCAGTTTATCACAGGGGGGTAGTTCACCCCTCCACTTT. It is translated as CASSLSQGGSSPLHF.

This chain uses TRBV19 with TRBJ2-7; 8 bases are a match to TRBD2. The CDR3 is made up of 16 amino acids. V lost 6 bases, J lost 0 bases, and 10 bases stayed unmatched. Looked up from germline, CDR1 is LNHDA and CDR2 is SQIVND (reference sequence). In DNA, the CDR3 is TGTGCCAGTAGCCCCGGCGGGAGGATTAGCTCCTACGAGCAGTACTTC. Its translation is CASSPGGRISSYEQYF.

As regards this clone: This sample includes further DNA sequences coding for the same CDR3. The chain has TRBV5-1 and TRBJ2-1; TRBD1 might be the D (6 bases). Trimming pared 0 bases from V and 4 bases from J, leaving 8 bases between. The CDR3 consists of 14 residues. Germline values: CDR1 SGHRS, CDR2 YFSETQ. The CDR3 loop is CASSLAGTYNEQFF. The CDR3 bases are TGCGCCAGCAGCTTGGCCGGGACATACAATGAGCAGTTCTTC.

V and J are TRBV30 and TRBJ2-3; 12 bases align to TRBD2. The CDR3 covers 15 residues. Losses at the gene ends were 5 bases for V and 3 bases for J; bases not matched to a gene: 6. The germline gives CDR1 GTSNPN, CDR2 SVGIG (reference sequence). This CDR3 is CAWEFGTSGTDTQYF. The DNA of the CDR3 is TGTGCCTGGGAGTTCGGGACTAGCGGGACAGATACGCAGTATTTT.

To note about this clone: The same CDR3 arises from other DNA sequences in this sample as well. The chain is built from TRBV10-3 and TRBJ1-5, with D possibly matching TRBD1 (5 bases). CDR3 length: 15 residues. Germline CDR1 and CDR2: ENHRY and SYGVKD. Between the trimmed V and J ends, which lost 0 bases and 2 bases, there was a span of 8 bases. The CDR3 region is CAISESGGGNQPQHF. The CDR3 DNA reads TGTGCCATCAGTGAGTCGGGGGGAGGCAATCAGCCCCAGCATTTT.

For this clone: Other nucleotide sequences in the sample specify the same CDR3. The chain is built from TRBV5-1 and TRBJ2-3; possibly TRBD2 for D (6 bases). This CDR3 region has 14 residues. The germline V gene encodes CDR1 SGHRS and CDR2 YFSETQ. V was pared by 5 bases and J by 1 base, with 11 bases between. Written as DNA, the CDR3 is TGCGCCAGCAGTCCCCCGGGGGGCACAGATACGCAGTATTTT. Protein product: CASSPPGGTDTQYF.

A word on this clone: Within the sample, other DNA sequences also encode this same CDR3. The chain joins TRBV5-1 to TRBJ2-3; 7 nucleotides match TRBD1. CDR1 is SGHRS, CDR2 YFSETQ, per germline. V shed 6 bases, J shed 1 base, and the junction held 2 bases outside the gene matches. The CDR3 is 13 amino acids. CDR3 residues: CASKRGRTDTQYF. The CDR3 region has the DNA TGCGCCAGCAAGAGGGGGCGCACAGATACGCAGTATTTT.

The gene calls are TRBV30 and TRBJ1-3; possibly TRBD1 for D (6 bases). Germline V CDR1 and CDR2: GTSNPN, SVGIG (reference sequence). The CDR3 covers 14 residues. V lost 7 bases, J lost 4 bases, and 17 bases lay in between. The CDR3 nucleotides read TGTGCCTTCACAATAGGGGGGCTCGGAAACACCATATATTTT. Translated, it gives CAFTIGGLGNTIYF.

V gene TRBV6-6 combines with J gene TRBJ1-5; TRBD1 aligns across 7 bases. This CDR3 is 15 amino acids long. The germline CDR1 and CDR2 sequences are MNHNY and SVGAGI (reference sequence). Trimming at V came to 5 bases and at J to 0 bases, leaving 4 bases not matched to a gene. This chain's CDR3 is CASSIHRGSNQPQHF. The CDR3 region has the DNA TGTGCCAGCAGTATTCACAGGGGTAGCAATCAGCCCCAGCATTTT.

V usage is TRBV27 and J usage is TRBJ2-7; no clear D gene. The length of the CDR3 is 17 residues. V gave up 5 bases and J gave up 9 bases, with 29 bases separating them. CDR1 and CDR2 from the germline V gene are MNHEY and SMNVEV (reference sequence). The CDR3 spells CASSPVRASPSALRQYF. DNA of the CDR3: TGTGCCAGCAGTCCCGTTAGGGCCTCCCCCTCGGCCCTTAGGCAGTACTTC.

The CDR3 bases are TGTGCCAGCAGGCCCCACCTAGCGGGGGGCTACGAGCAGTACTTC. Translation gives CASRPHLAGGYEQYF. The J gene is TRBJ2-7, the V gene TRBV2; 11 bases are a match to TRBD2. CDR1 is SNHLY and CDR2 is FYNNEI in the germline V gene. V lost 6 bases and J lost 3; bases outside the gene matches: 7. The CDR3 has 15 residues.

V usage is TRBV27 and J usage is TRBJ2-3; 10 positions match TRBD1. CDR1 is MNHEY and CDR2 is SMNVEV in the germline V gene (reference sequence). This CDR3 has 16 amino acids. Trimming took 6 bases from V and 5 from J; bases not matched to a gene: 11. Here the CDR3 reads CASRPMGDRGRDTQYF. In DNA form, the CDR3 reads TGTGCCAGCAGACCAATGGGGGACAGGGGTCGAGATACGCAGTATTTT.

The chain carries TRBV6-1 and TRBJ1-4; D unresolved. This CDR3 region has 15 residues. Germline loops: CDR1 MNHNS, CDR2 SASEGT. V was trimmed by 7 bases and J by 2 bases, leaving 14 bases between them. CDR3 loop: CASTERRGTNEKLFF. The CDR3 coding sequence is TGTGCCAGCACCGAACGCCGGGGTACTAATGAAAAACTGTTTTTT.

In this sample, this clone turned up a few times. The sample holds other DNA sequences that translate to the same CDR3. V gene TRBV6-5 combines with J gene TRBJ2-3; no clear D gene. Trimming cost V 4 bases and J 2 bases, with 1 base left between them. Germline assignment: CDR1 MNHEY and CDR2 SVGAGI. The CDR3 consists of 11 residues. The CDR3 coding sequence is TGTGCCAGCAGTTCCACAGATACGCAGTATTTT. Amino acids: CASSSTDTQYF.

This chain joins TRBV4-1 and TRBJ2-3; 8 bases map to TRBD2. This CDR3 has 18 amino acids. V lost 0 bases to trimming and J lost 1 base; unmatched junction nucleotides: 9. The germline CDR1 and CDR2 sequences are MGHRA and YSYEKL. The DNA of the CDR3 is TGCGCCAGCAGCCAAGAAAGAGACGCAGCGGGGGGCACAGATACGCAGTATTTT. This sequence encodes CASSQERDAAGGTDTQYF.

The CDR3 coding sequence is TGTGCCAGCAGCGTTCCGGGGGAGCAGTACTTC. Its translation is CASSVPGEQYF. The rearrangement uses TRBV11-2 and TRBJ2-7; D may be TRBD2 (5 bases). The CDR3 has 11 residues. Germline V lookup: CDR1 SGHAT, CDR2 FQNNGV. Trimming took 5 bases from V and 7 from J, leaving 9 bases between them.

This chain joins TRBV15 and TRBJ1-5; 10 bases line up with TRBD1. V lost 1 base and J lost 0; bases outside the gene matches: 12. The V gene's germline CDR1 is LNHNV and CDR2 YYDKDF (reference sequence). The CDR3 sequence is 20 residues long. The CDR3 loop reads CATSRGRDRGARDSNQPQHF. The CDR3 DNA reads TGTGCCACCAGCAGAGGCCGGGACAGGGGCGCCCGGGATAGCAATCAGCCCCAGCATTTT. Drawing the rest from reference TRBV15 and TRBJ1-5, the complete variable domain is DAMVIQNPRYQVTQFGKPVTLSCSQTLNHNVMYWYQQKSSQAPKLLFHYYDKDFNNEADTPDNFQSRRPNTSFCFLDIRSPGLGDTAMYLCATSRGRDRGARDSNQPQHFGDGTRLSIL.

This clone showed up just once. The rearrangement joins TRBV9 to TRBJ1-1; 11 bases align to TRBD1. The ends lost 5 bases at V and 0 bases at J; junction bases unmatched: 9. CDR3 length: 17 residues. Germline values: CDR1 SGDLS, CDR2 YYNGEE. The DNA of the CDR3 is TGTGCCAGCAGACCCGGGACAGGGGGTCCTATGAACACTGAAGCTTTCTTT. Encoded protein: CASRPGTGGPMNTEAFF. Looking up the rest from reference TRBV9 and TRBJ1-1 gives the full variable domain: DSGVTQTPKHLITATGQRVTLRCSPRSGDLSVYWYQQSLDQGLQFLIQYYNGEERAKGNILERFSAQQFPDLHSELNLSSLELGDSALYFCASRPGTGGPMNTEAFFGQGTRLTVV.

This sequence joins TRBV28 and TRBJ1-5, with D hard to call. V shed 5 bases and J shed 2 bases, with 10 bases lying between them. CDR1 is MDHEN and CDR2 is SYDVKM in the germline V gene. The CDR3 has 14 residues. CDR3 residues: CASSRNRGNQPQHF. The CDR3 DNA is TGTGCCAGCAGTCGAAACCGGGGCAATCAGCCCCAGCATTTT.

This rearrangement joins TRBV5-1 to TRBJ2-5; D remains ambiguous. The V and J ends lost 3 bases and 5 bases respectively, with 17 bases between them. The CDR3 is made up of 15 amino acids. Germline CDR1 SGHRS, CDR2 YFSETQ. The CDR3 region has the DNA TGCGCCAGCAGCTCCCAGTCTCCAAATCAGGAGACCCAGTACTTC. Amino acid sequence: CASSSQSPNQETQYF.

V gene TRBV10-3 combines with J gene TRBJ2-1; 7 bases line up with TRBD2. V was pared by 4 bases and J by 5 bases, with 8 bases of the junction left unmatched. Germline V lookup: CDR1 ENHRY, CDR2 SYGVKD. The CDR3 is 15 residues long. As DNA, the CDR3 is TGTGCCATCAGTGGGCGGTGGGAGGGAAACAATGAGCAGTTCTTC. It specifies CAISGRWEGNNEQFF.